The TCR beta chain under discussion was sequenced for a study of blood T cell repertoires in COVID-19 (dated by TCRdb to 2020 to 2021). Notes on the research overall: Samples from collaborators originated in the United States, Italy and Spain and spanned both the acute and convalescent phases of COVID-19. The dataset comprised deeply sampled blood TCRbeta repertoires from subjects exposed to, actively infected with, or recovered from COVID-19. Samples were obtained from the ongoing ImmuneRACE study (first 160 participants) and from roughly 1,300 subjects provided by 6 global collaborators. The prospective study material was composed of cDNA or gDNA derived from T cells, B-cell-depleted T cells, or PBMCs. The repertoires were released in a freely available public database intended as a resource for research on the immune response to SARS-CoV-2. Where available, HLA class I and class II types were obtained from metadata supplied by the sample provider rather than from assay-based typing. The sample metadata nearly always contained a de-identified subject ID, COVID-19 status, age in years and sex.

TCRbeta CDR3 regions were amplified from genomic DNA using the immunoSEQ Assay, a bias-controlled multiplex PCR. In the original analysis: The number of nucleated cells in each sample was estimated by amplification of reference gene primers within the assay. Sequence reads were collapsed and filtered to measure the absolute abundance of every unique TCRbeta CDR3 rearrangement. For each sample, productive Simpson clonality was calculated by taking the square root of Simpson's diversity index across productive rearrangements. In its TCRdb copy, this immuneACCESS table keeps in-frame sequences only and misses some clones. Where compared with another copy, unresolved V genes explain less than half of these, and the others have no known cause. D and trimming were read from the DNA, whereas the V and J calls and clone size are those reported in that table. The sample records about 230,000 clones, approximately 80% of which are singletons. The top ten clones comprise roughly 27% of the sample.

Results and caveats for the whole study, not just this receptor: Clinical and demographic metadata were provided uncurated, with the amount varying by source and participant.

Whole blood was collected in K2EDTA tubes by collaborating institutions according to the institutions' own protocols. For TCRbeta analysis, collaborators shipped samples in one of three forms: frozen whole blood, isolated PBMCs, or DNA extracted from either of those sample types. On this clone: The antigen it recognizes is unknown. No base qualities exist here, and no much larger clone lies one base off it.

The sequencing sample was made of peripheral blood. The sequence derives from a man in his forties with acute or convalescent COVID-19.

The CDR3 region: CARSPYYSNQPQHF. The nucleotide sequence reads as follows: TGTGCCAGGTCCCCGTATTATAGCAATCAGCCCCAGCATTTT. The sequence joins TRBV19 to TRBJ1-5, with the D gene uncertain. Counted from cysteine to phenylalanine, this CDR3 has 14 amino acids. The only DNA kept is the CDR3, 42 bases in frame from the first base. The germline V gene (reference sequence) sets CDR1 to LNHDA and CDR2 to SQIVND. V loses 9 bases, J loses 0 bases, and the germline ends lie 12 bases apart.